The T cell receptor (beta chain) described here comes from a study of shared clonotypes between healthy human individuals. The CDR3 consists of 17 residues. V dropped 2 bases and J dropped 5 bases, with 21 bases sitting between them. In germline, CDR1 is KGHSH, CDR2 LQKENI. The genomic DNA of each subset was split evenly across several immunoSEQ plates. This table comes from immunoSEQ multiplex PCR, and its TCRdb copy is limited to in-frame clones, with some not included. The sample has 2 million to 3 million clones, 80% to 95% seen once; the top ten hold about 0.39%. This TCR was recovered from a man aged 18 to 35 in good health. Some clones in this sample may be carry-over from other donors' samples. The chain combines TRBV18 with TRBJ2-5, with D possibly matching TRBD2 (5 bases). What was sequenced was naive CD4+ T cells from PBMCs. The subset here: CD45RA+ positively selected. CDR3 coding DNA: TGTGCCAGCTCACCATTCCTCGCGGAGGCGTCGGGGGAGACCCAGTACTTC. It is translated as CASSPFLAEASGETQYF.